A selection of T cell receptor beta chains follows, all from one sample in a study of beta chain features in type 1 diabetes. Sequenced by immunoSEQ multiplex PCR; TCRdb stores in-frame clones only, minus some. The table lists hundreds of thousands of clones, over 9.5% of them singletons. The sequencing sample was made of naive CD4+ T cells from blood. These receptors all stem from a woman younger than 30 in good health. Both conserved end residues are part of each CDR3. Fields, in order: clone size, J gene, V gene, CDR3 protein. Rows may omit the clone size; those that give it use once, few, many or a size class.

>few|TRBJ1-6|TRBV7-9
CASSLFNSPLHF
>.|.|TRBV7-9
CASSTYRDRYEQYF
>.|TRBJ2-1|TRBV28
CASSLIPDEQFF
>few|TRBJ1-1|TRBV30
CAWSASFNTEAFF
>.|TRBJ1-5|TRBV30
CAWSVRGLGNQPQHF
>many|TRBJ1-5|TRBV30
CAWSLQGIQPQHF
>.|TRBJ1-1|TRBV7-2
CASSLGTLNTEAFF
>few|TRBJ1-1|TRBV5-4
CASSRGGSERYTEAFF
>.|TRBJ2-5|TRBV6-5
CASSYKETQYF
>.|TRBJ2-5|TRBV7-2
CASERFRGSQETQYF
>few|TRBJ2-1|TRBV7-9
CASSSRAYNEQFF
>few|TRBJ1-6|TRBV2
CASSGTAYNSPLHF
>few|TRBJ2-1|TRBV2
CASSEPWGLADNEQFF
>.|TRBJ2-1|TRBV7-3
CASSFSSYNEQFF
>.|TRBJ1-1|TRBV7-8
CASSWQGVAEAFF